The 9 T cell receptor beta chains below all came from one sample that was sequenced in a study of blood T cell repertoires in COVID-19. TCRdb keeps only in-frame clones here, not all; method: immunoSEQ multiplex PCR. The table records under 200,000 clones, around 90% of them present only once. Specimen: peripheral blood. These receptors were obtained from a man aged 50 to 60 with acute or convalescent COVID-19.

This chain joins TRBV28 and TRBJ1-4; D might be TRBD1 (6 bases). This CDR3 contains 14 residues. Germline assignment: CDR1 MDHEN and CDR2 SYDVKM. V was cut by 5 bases and J by 8 bases, with 15 bases left in between. CDR3 protein: CASSPHRDGEKLFF. In nucleotides, the CDR3 is TGTGCCAGCAGTCCACACAGGGACGGAGAAAAACTGTTTTTT.

This chain joins TRBV10-2 and TRBJ2-7, with 7 bases lining up with TRBD2. The junction had 2 bases not matched to a gene; V was cut back by 5 bases and J by 1 base. Germline CDR1 and CDR2: WSHSY and SAAADI. The CDR3 covers 13 residues. The CDR3 nucleotides are TGCGCCAGCAGTTGGGGACTATCCTACGAGCAGTACTTC. Protein product: CASSWGLSYEQYF.

The genes are TRBV9 and TRBJ2-7, with 13 bases that match TRBD2. The CDR3 extends over 15 amino acids. With V trimmed by 4 bases and J by 5 bases, 6 bases remained unmatched. Germline V gene sequence: CDR1 SGDLS, CDR2 YYNGEE. DNA of the CDR3: TGTGCCAGCAGCAGGCGAGGACTAGCGGGAGACGAGCAGTACTTC. As protein: CASSRRGLAGDEQYF. The full variable domain, its missing parts supplied by reference TRBV9 and TRBJ2-7, is DSGVTQTPKHLITATGQRVTLRCSPRSGDLSVYWYQQSLDQGLQFLIQYYNGEERAKGNILERFSAQQFPDLHSELNLSSLELGDSALYFCASSRRGLAGDEQYFGPGTRLTVT.

The chain carries TRBV10-3 and TRBJ2-2; 8 bases map to TRBD1. After removal of 5 bases from V and 7 bases from J, the junction contained 3 bases not matched to a gene. This CDR3 is 13 amino acids long. The germline V gene has CDR1 ENHRY and CDR2 SYGVKD. CDR3 bases: TGTGCCATCAGTAAAACAGGGGGCGGGGAGCTGTTTTTT. This gives the protein CAISKTGGGELFF.

The V and J genes are TRBV19 and TRBJ2-1, with 13 bases identical to TRBD2. CDR1 and CDR2 from the germline V gene are LNHDA and SQIVND (reference sequence). The J segment lost 2 bases and the V segment lost 10 bases, leaving 8 bases of the junction unmatched. The length of the CDR3 is 16 residues. The CDR3 here is CATTRTSGSPYNEQFF. DNA for the CDR3: TGTGCCACGACCCGGACTAGCGGGAGTCCCTACAATGAGCAGTTCTTC.

The chain is built from TRBV4-3 and TRBJ2-2; no clear D. The V gene lost 4 bases and the J gene lost 0 bases, with 12 bases spanning the gap. This CDR3 comprises 16 residues. Germline-derived CDR1 and CDR2 are LGHNA and YSLEER. CDR3 in amino acids: CASSPSAVANTGELFF. The CDR3 region has the DNA TGCGCCAGCAGCCCGTCTGCAGTCGCGAACACCGGGGAGCTGTTTTTT.

This clone was recorded once. The gene calls are TRBV28 and TRBJ1-2; TRBD1 agrees at 9 bases. This CDR3 has 15 residues. CDR1 MDHEN and CDR2 SYDVKM come from the germline V gene. The V segment lost 8 bases and the J segment 7 bases; nucleotides outside the gene matches: 14. This CDR3 reads CASGSFGTGIGGYTF. The CDR3 nucleotides read TGTGCCAGCGGCTCATTCGGGACAGGGATTGGTGGCTACACCTTC.

The rearrangement links TRBV19 to TRBJ1-5; D uncertain. This CDR3 has 14 amino acids. The germline gives CDR1 LNHDA, CDR2 SQIVND (reference sequence). Trimming pared 1 base from V and 1 base from J, leaving 5 bases between. CDR3 nucleotides: TGTGCCAGTAGTATAGGCGCCAGCAATCAGCCCCAGCATTTT. Translation: CASSIGASNQPQHF.

The chain employs TRBV18 and TRBJ1-5, with D possibly matching TRBD1 (6 bases). The CDR3 has 14 residues. CDR1 and CDR2 (germline): KGHSH, LQKENI. Trimming cost V 2 bases and J 6 bases, with 11 bases left between them. The CDR3 sequence is CASSPTGLSQPQHF. Written as DNA, the CDR3 is TGTGCCAGCTCACCAACAGGGTTAAGTCAGCCCCAGCATTTT. The variable domain in full, with the rest retrieved from reference TRBV18 and TRBJ1-5, is NAGVMQNPRHLVRRRGQEARLRCSPMKGHSHVYWYRQLPEEGLKFMVYLQKENIIDESGMPKERFSAEFPKEGPSILRIQQVVRGDSAAYFCASSPTGLSQPQHFGDGTRLSIL.